What follows are 22 T cell receptor beta chains derived from one specimen sequenced in a study of cytomegalovirus exposure and HLA in healthy donors. In the PCR, 60 Vbeta and 13 Jbeta primers were used. The method was immunoSEQ multiplex PCR; TCRdb's version includes in-frame clones alone and lacks a portion of them. The table has approximately 150,000 clones, roughly 80% seen once; the top ten hold 1.5% to 2%. The sample was PBMCs. These receptors came from a woman aged 40 to 50 in good health and CMV-seronegative.

V usage is TRBV6-5 and J usage is TRBJ1-2, with D tentatively TRBD1 (6 bases). This CDR3 spans 13 amino acids. With 8 bases removed from V and 5 bases from J, the gap between germline ends came to 15 bases. CDR1 and CDR2 (germline): MNHEY, SVGAGI. The CDR3 spells CASRRSGEYGYTF. Written as DNA, the CDR3 is TGTGCCAGCCGACGGTCAGGGGAGTATGGCTACACCTTC.

This clone has just a few counts. V and J are TRBV28 and TRBJ2-7, with TRBD1 as a possible D gene (6 bases). Trimming cost V 5 bases and J 0 bases, with 14 bases left between them. The germline CDR1 and CDR2 sequences are MDHEN and SYDVKM. This CDR3 has 15 amino acids. The CDR3 nucleotides read TGTGCCAGCAGTCGGACCGACAGGAGCTCCTACGAGCAGTACTTC. Its translation: CASSRTDRSSYEQYF.

The CDR3 is CATQGPHSYEQYF. CDR3 coding DNA: TGTGCGACACAGGGCCCTCATTCCTACGAGCAGTACTTC. The chain links TRBV5-4 to TRBJ2-5; possibly TRBD1 for D (6 bases). Matching the DNA end better, TRBJ2-7 makes the J call doubtful. The CDR3 runs to 13 residues. CDR1 is SGHNT and CDR2 is YYREEE in the germline V gene (reference sequence).

The chain has TRBV5-4 and TRBJ2-6; weak D call: TRBD2 (5 bases). Germline loops: CDR1 SGHNT, CDR2 YYREEE (reference sequence). CDR3 size: 15 residues. Between the trimmed V and J ends, which lost 6 bases and 4 bases, there was a span of 14 bases. In DNA, the CDR3 is TGTGCCAGCAAAGTTTGGGAGCTGGGGGCCAACGTCCTGACTTTC. It yields the protein CASKVWELGANVLTF.

The chain recombines TRBV28 with TRBJ2-7; TRBD1 matches at 7 bases. Germline V gene lookup returns CDR1 MDHEN and CDR2 SYDVKM. V trimming: 10 bases; J trimming: 2 bases; junction bases outside the gene matches: 11. The CDR3 runs 14 residues. The CDR3 spells CATYGTAAPYEQYF. CDR3 nucleotides: TGTGCCACCTACGGGACAGCGGCCCCCTACGAGCAGTACTTC.

This clone was seen a single time. CDR3 residues: CAPEGLPDRVLGYTF. CDR3 coding DNA: TGTGCGCCCGAGGGACTTCCCGACAGGGTACTTGGCTACACCTTC. The rearrangement joins TRBV19 to TRBJ1-2, with TRBD1 matching 7 bases. This CDR3 contains 15 residues. Germline loops: CDR1 LNHDA, CDR2 SQIVND (reference sequence).

The chain combines TRBV4-1 with TRBJ1-4; D gene ambiguous. CDR3 size: 18 residues. Germline V CDR1 and CDR2: MGHRA, YSYEKL. V lost 1 base and J 4 bases, leaving 19 bases between the germline ends. This CDR3 is CASSQATGRRSNNEKLFF. CDR3 coding DNA: TGCGCCAGCAGCCAAGCGACGGGTCGCCGATCCAATAATGAAAAACTGTTTTTT.

The chain is built from TRBV5-1 and TRBJ2-6; 7 bases match TRBD1. With 1 base clipped from V and 1 base from J, the junction kept 11 bases outside the gene matches. The germline V gene has CDR1 SGHRS and CDR2 YFSETQ. This CDR3 is 19 amino acids long. The CDR3 DNA reads as TGCGCCAGCAGCTTGTGGTTTGGGGACAGTGGTTCTGGGGCCAACGTCCTGACTTTC. As protein: CASSLWFGDSGSGANVLTF. Based on the CDR3 plus reference TRBV5-1 and TRBJ2-6, the full variable domain is KAGVTQTPRYLIKTRGQQVTLSCSPISGHRSVSWYQQTPGQGLQFLFEYFSETQRNKGNFPGRFSGRQFSNSRSEMNVSTLELGDSALYLCASSLWFGDSGSGANVLTFGAGSRLTVL.

This clone has only a few counts. The rearrangement uses TRBV19 and TRBJ1-5; D is ambiguous. Trimming removed 7 bases from V and 9 bases from J, with 10 bases in between. Germline V gives CDR1 LNHDA, CDR2 SQIVND (reference sequence). The CDR3 is made up of 11 amino acids. The CDR3, as DNA: TGTGCCAGTACTTCCGGTTGGCCCCAGCATTTT. It yields the protein CASTSGWPQHF. Looking up the rest from reference TRBV19 and TRBJ1-5 gives the full variable domain: DGGITQSPKYLFRKEGQNVTLSCEQNLNHDAMYWYRQDPGQGLRLIYYSQIVNDFQKGDIAEGYSVSREKKESFPLTVTSAQKNPTAFYLCASTSGWPQHFGDGTRLSIL.

This clone turned up a few times. This chain links TRBV12-5 with TRBJ1-3; D unclear. V was clipped by 0 bases and J by 0 bases, with 6 bases between them. Per germline, CDR1 LGHNT and CDR2 FRNRAP. CDR3 length: 15 residues. DNA of the CDR3: TGTGCTAGTGGTTTGGTTGTCAGCTCTGGAAACACCATATATTTT. Amino acids: CASGLVVSSGNTIYF.

This clone was observed a handful of times. The V and J genes are TRBV28 and TRBJ1-1; D is undetermined. The V end was cut by 6 bases, the J end by 1 base, with 18 bases between. CDR1 is MDHEN and CDR2 is SYDVKM in the germline V gene. The CDR3 extends over 16 amino acids. The CDR3 bases are TGTGCCAGCAGCTCGTCCCACTCAGGCGAGAACACTGAAGCTTTCTTT. Translation: CASSSSHSGENTEAFF.

V gene TRBV29-1 combines with J gene TRBJ2-3, with D maybe TRBD2 (5 bases). The CDR3 contains 16 residues. Germline V gene lookup returns CDR1 SQVTM and CDR2 ANQGSEA. V was cut by 0 bases and J by 0 bases, with 13 bases left in between. DNA for the CDR3: TGCAGCGTTGAAGACCAGACTAAGACTAGCACAGATACGCAGTATTTT. It yields the protein CSVEDQTKTSTDTQYF.

V and J are TRBV28 and TRBJ1-1; a weak D match, TRBD1 (6 bases). The CDR3 totals 14 residues. Per germline, CDR1 MDHEN and CDR2 SYDVKM. Trimming left V 5 bases short and J 0 bases short, with 10 bases between. CDR3 DNA sequence: TGTGCCAGCAGTGCCGGGGACATGAACACTGAAGCTTTCTTT. It yields the protein CASSAGDMNTEAFF.

This chain joins TRBV18 and TRBJ2-5; 8 bases align to TRBD2. The DNA end is more similar to TRBJ2-7, so the J call may be wrong. There are 15 residues in the CDR3. Germline CDR1 reads KGHSH; CDR2 reads LQKENI. The CDR3 spells CASSPPAGAAYEQYF. The CDR3 coding sequence is TGTGCCAGCTCACCACCAGCGGGGGCCGCCTACGAGCAGTACTTC.

In this sample, this clone turned up a few times. The chain carries TRBV19 and TRBJ1-1; D is ambiguous. V lost 1 base, J lost 4 bases, and 13 bases lay in between. There are 15 residues in the CDR3. Germline V lookup: CDR1 LNHDA, CDR2 SQIVND (reference sequence). This CDR3 is CASSIGLGWSTEAFF. For the CDR3, the DNA is TGTGCCAGTAGTATAGGGCTGGGTTGGAGCACTGAAGCTTTCTTT.

The sample holds a few counts of this clone. The chain is built from TRBV5-8 and TRBJ1-6, with a weak D call TRBD1 (6 bases). CDR3 length: 16 amino acids. Trimming took 4 bases from V and 0 from J, leaving 11 bases between them. In germline, CDR1 is SGHTS, CDR2 YDEGEE. CDR3 residues: CASSIDRSSYNSPLHF. The CDR3 coding sequence is TGTGCCAGCAGCATAGACAGGAGCTCCTATAATTCACCCCTCCACTTT. Variable domain in full (rest from reference TRBV5-8 and TRBJ1-6): EAGVTQSPTHLIKTRGQQATLRCSPISGHTSVYWYQQALGLGLQFLLWYDEGEERNRGNFPPRFSGRQFPNYSSELNVNALELEDSALYLCASSIDRSSYNSPLHFGNGTRLTVT.

This chain uses TRBV5-6 with TRBJ2-3; tentatively, D is TRBD1 (6 bases). Per the germline V gene, CDR1 is SGHDT and CDR2 is YYEEEE. With 1 base removed from V and 4 bases from J, the gap between germline ends came to 7 bases. The CDR3 sequence is 13 residues long. The CDR3 coding sequence is TGTGCCAGCAGCTTGTCAGGGGCAGATACGCAGTATTTT. Amino acids: CASSLSGADTQYF.

The chain is built from TRBV7-2 and TRBJ2-1; 15 nucleotides agree with TRBD2. Germline-derived CDR1 and CDR2 are SGHTA and FQGNSA. This CDR3 contains 16 residues. The ends lost 5 bases at V and 10 bases at J; junction bases unmatched: 9. The chain's CDR3 is CASSREGLAGGREQFF. DNA of the CDR3: TGTGCCAGCAGCAGAGAGGGACTAGCGGGAGGACGAGAGCAGTTCTTC.

The J gene is TRBJ2-1, the V gene TRBV4-1; 10 positions agree with TRBD2. V shed 6 bases, J shed 8 bases, and the junction held 16 bases outside the gene matches. Per germline, CDR1 MGHRA and CDR2 YSYEKL. There are 17 residues in the CDR3. CDR3 sequence reads: CASRYSLAGARWDEQFF. The CDR3 region has the DNA TGCGCCAGCAGGTATAGCCTAGCGGGGGCGAGGTGGGATGAGCAGTTCTTC.

The chain employs TRBV30 and TRBJ1-4; a possible D gene is TRBD1 (6 bases). The V end lost 2 bases, the J end lost 7 bases, and 14 bases lay between the germline ends. This CDR3 contains 14 residues. Germline V gene lookup returns CDR1 GTSNPN and CDR2 SVGIG (reference sequence). The DNA of the CDR3 is TGTGCCTGGAGTTACCTTCGGGGGGCTGAAAAACTGTTTTTT. This encodes CAWSYLRGAEKLFF.

This clone was detected a few times. For the CDR3, the DNA is TGCGCCAGCAGCTTGCTTTCCGCAACTAATGAAAAACTGTTTTTT. As protein: CASSLLSATNEKLFF. The V call is TRBV5-1, the J call TRBJ1-4; D gene uncertain. Trimming left V 1 base short and J 0 bases short, with 7 bases between. Germline V CDR1 and CDR2: SGHRS, YFSETQ. The CDR3 is made up of 15 amino acids.

The genes are TRBV28 and TRBJ2-7, with 7 bases that match TRBD1. Germline V gene lookup returns CDR1 MDHEN and CDR2 SYDVKM. With 3 bases clipped from V and 12 bases from J, the junction kept 5 bases outside the gene matches. This CDR3 contains 11 residues. DNA for the CDR3: TGTGCCAGCAGTTTTACAGGGGACCCGTACTTC. Protein product: CASSFTGDPYF.